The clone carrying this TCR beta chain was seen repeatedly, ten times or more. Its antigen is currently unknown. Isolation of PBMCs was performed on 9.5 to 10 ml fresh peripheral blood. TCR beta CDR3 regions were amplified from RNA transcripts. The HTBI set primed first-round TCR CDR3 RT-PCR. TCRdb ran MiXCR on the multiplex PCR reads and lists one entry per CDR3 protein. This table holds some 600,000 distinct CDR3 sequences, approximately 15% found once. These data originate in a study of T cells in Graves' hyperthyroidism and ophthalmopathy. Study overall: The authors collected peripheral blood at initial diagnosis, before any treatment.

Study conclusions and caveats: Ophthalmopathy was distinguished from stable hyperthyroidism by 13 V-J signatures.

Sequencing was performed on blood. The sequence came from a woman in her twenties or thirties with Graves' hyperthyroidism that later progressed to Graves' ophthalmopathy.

The CDR3 nucleotides read TGCAGCGTTGAAATCGTCGGGGGGCAGACCCAGTACTTC. Translating gives CSVEIVGGQTQYF. The chain joins TRBV29-1 to TRBJ2-5; D is possibly TRBD2 (7 bases). V was trimmed by 2 bases and J by 6 bases, leaving 13 bases between them. The CDR3 length is 13 residues. Germline CDR1 is SQVTM and CDR2 is ANQGSEA.